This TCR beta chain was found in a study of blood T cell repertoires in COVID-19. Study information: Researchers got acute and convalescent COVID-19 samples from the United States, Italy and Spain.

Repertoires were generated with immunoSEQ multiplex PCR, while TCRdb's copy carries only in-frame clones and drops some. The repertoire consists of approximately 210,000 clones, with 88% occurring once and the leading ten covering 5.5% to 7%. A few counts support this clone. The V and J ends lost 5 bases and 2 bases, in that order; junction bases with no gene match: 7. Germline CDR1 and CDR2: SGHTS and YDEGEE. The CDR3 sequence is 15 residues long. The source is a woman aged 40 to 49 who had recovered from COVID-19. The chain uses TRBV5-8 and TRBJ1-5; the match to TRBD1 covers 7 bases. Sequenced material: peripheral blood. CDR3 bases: TGTGCCAGCAGTCCCGGGACAGTCGGCAATCAGCCCCAGCATTTT. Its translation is CASSPGTVGNQPQHF. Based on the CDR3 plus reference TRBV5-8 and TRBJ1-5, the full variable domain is EAGVTQSPTHLIKTRGQQATLRCSPISGHTSVYWYQQALGLGLQFLLWYDEGEERNRGNFPPRFSGRQFPNYSSELNVNALELEDSALYLCASSPGTVGNQPQHFGDGTRLSIL.